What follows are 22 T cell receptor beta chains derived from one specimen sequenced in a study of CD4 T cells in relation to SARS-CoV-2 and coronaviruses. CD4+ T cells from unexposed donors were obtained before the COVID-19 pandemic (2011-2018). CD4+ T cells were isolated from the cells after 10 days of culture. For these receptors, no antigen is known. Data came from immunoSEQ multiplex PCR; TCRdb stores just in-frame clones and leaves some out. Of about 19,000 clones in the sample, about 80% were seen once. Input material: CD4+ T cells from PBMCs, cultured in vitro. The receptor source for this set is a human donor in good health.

The CDR3 DNA reads as TGCAGTGCTAGTGATGGGACAGGGGGTTACGAGCAGTACTTC. It codes for CSASDGTGGYEQYF. This sequence joins TRBV20-1 and TRBJ2-7, with 11 bases fitting TRBD1. The CDR3 consists of 14 residues. Germline-derived CDR1 and CDR2 are DFQATT and SNEGSKA (reference sequence). V gave up 3 bases and J gave up 4 bases; unmatched junction bases: 5.

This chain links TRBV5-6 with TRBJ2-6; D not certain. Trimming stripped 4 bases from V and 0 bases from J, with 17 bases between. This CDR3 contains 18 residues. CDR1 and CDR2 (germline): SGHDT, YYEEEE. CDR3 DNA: TGTGCCAGCAGCCCGGCAAGGACGGCCCACTCTGGGGCCAACGTCCTGACTTTC. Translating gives CASSPARTAHSGANVLTF.

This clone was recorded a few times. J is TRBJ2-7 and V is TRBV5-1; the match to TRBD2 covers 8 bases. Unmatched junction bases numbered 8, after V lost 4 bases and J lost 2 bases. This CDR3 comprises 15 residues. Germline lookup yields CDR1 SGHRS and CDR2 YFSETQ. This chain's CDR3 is CASSIEGTRAYEQYF. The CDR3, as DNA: TGCGCCAGCAGCATCGAAGGGACTAGGGCCTACGAGCAGTACTTC.

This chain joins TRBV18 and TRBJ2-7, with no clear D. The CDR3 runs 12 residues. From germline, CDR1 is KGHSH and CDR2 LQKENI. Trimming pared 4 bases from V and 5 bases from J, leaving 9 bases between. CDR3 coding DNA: TGTGCCAGCTCACAGGGAACCCACGAGCAGTACTTC. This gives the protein CASSQGTHEQYF.

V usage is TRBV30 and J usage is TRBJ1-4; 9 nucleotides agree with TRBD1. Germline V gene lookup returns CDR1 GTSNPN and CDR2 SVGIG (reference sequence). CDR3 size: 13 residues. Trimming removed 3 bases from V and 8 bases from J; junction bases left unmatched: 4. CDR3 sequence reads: CAWRTGGREKLFF. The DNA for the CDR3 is TGTGCCTGGAGGACAGGGGGTCGGGAAAAACTGTTTTTT.

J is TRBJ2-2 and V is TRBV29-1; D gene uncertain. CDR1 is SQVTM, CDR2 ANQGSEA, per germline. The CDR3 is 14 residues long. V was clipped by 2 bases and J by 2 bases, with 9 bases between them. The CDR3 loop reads CSVEYGLNTGELFF. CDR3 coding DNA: TGCAGCGTTGAATATGGTCTAAACACCGGGGAGCTGTTTTTT.

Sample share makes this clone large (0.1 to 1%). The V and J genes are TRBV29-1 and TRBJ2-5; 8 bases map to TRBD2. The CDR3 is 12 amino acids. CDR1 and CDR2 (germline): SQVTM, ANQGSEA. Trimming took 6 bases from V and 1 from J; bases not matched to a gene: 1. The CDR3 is CSVTSGQETQYF. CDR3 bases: TGCAGCGTAACTAGCGGCCAAGAGACCCAGTACTTC.

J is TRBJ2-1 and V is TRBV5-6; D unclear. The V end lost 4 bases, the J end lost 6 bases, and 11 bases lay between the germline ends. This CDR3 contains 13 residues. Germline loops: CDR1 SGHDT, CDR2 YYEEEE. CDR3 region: CASSPISFNEQFF. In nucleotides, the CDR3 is TGTGCCAGCAGCCCAATATCGTTCAATGAGCAGTTCTTC. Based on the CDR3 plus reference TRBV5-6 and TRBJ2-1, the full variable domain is DAGVTQSPTHLIKTRGQQVTLRCSPKSGHDTVSWYQQALGQGPQFIFQYYEEEERQRGNFPDRFSGHQFPNYSSELNVNALLLGDSALYLCASSPISFNEQFFGPGTRLTVL.

DNA of the CDR3: TGCAGCGCCCTCACAGGGGGGAACGAGCAGTACTTC. Translated, it gives CSALTGGNEQYF. The J gene is TRBJ2-7, the V gene TRBV29-1, with 8 bases that match TRBD1. The germline gives CDR1 SQVTM, CDR2 ANQGSEA. The CDR3 is made up of 12 amino acids. V lost 7 bases to trimming and J lost 5 bases; unmatched junction nucleotides: 7.

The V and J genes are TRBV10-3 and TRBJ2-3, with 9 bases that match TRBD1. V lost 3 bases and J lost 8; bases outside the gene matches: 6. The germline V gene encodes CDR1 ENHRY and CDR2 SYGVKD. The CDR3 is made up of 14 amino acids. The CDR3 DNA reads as TGTGCCATCAGTGAACAGGGGGCGCGAGGTACGCAGTATTTT. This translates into CAISEQGARGTQYF.

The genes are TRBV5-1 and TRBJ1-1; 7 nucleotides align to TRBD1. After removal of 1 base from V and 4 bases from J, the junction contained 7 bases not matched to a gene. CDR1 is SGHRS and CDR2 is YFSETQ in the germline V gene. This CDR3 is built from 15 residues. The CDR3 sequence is CASSLRGGYGTEAFF. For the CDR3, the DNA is TGCGCCAGCAGCTTGCGAGGGGGCTATGGCACTGAAGCTTTCTTT.

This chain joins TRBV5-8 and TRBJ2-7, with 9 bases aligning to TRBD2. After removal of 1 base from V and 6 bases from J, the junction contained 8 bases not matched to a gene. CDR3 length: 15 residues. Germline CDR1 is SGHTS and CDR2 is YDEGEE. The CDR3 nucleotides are TGTGCCAGCAGCTTGTATGCGGGAGGGCCGGGCGAGCAGTACTTC. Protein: CASSLYAGGPGEQYF.

Written as DNA, the CDR3 is TGTGCCAGCAGCCCGGCCAGTGGACTGAACACCGGGGAGCTGTTTTTT. Its translation is CASSPASGLNTGELFF. The chain couples TRBV7-3 to TRBJ2-2; TRBD2 is a possible D gene (5 bases). With 5 bases removed from V and 1 base from J, the gap between germline ends came to 14 bases. The V gene's germline CDR1 is SGHTA and CDR2 FQGTGA. This CDR3 is 16 amino acids long.

The CDR3 DNA reads TGTGCCAGCAGCACCATAGCGGGAGGAGGAGATACGCAGTATTTT. As protein: CASSTIAGGGDTQYF. This rearrangement joins TRBV9 to TRBJ2-3, with 10 nucleotides matching TRBD2. The germline V gene has CDR1 SGDLS and CDR2 YYNGEE. J lost 5 bases, V lost 4 bases, and 7 bases had no gene match. CDR3 length: 15 amino acids.

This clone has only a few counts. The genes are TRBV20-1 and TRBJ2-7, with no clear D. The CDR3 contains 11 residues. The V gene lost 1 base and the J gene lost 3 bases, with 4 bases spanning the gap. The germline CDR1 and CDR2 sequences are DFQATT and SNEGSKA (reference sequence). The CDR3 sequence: CSARGDYEQYF. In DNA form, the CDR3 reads TGCAGTGCTAGAGGGGACTACGAGCAGTACTTC.

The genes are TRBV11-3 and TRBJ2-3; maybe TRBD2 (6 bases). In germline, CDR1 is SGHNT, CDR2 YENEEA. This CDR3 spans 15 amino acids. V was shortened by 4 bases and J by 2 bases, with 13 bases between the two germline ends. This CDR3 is CASSYTSIPTDTQYF. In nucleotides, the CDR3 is TGTGCCAGCAGCTATACTAGCATCCCCACAGATACGCAGTATTTT.

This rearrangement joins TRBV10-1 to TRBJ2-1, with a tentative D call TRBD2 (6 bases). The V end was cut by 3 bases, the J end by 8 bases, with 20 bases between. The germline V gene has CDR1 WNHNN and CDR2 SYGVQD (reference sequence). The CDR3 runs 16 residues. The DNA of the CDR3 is TGCGCCAGCAGTGAAGCAGGCCGCGGGAAAAACGATGAGCAGTTCTTC. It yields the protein CASSEAGRGKNDEQFF.

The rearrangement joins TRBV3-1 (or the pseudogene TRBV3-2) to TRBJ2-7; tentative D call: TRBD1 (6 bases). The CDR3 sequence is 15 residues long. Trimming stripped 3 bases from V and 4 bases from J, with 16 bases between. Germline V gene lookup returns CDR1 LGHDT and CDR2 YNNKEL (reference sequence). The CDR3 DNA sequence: TGTGCCAGCAGCCAGGAAACCGGGACAAGATACGAGCAGTACTTC. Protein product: CASSQETGTRYEQYF.

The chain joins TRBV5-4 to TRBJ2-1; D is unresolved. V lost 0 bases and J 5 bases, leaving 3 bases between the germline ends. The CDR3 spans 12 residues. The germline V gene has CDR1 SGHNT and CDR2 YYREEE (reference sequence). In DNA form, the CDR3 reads TGTGCCAGCAGCTTGGACAACAATGAGCAGTTCTTC. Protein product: CASSLDNNEQFF. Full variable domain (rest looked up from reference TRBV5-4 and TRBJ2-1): ETGVTQSPTHLIKTRGQQVTLRCSSQSGHNTVSWYQQALGQGPQFIFQYYREEENGRGNFPPRFSGLQFPNYSSELNVNALELDDSALYLCASSLDNNEQFFGPGTRLTVL.

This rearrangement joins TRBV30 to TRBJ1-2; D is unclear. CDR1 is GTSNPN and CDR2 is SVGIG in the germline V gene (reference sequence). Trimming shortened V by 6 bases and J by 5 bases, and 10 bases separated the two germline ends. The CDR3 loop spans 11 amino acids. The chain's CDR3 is CACLVGYGYTF. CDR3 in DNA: TGTGCCTGTCTGGTTGGGTATGGCTACACCTTC.

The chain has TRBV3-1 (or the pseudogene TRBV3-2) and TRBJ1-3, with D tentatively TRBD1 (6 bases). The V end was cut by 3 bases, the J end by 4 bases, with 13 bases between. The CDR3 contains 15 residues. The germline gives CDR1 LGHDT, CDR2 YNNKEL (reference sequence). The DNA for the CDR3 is TGTGCCAGCAGCCAGATCGTGGACAGAGGAAACACCATATATTTT. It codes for CASSQIVDRGNTIYF.

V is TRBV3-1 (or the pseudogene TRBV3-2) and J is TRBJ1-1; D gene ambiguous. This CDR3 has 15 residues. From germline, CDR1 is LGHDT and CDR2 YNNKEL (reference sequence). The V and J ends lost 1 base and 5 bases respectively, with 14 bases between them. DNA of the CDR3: TGTGCCAGCAGCCAAGGAGGGAACCTACGGACTGAAGCTTTCTTT. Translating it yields CASSQGGNLRTEAFF.